The next 8 T cell receptor beta chains were all read from a single sample in a study of STAT5B mutations in CD4+ large granular lymphocyte leukemia. Profiled with immunoSEQ multiplex PCR; TCRdb holds only in-frame clones, not every one. The sample has tens of thousands of clones, more than 60% seen once. Source material: CD4+ T cells from blood buffy coats. The source of these receptors is a human donor in good health.

The rearrangement links TRBV5-6 to TRBJ1-1, with 9 bases fitting TRBD1. The germline V gene encodes CDR1 SGHDT and CDR2 YYEEEE. V shed 4 bases and J 4 bases; nucleotides not matched to a gene: 5. This CDR3 is built from 14 residues. In DNA, the CDR3 is TGTGCCAGCAGCCGAGGGACAGGGCCCACTGAAGCTTTCTTT. Residues: CASSRGTGPTEAFF.

The chain is built from TRBV7-8 and TRBJ1-1, with TRBD1 as a possible D gene (5 bases). Germline CDR1 SGHVS, CDR2 FQNEAQ. The CDR3 totals 15 residues. V was clipped by 2 bases and J by 0 bases, with 10 bases between them. The CDR3 DNA reads as TGTGCCAGCAGCTTAAGCAACAGGATGAACACTGAAGCTTTCTTT. The encoded protein is CASSLSNRMNTEAFF.

With regard to this clone: At one end, the junction sequence differs from germline, possibly due to a read error. The chain joins TRBV5-1 to TRBJ1-6, with a tentative D call TRBD1 (6 bases). Germline V gene lookup returns CDR1 SGHRS and CDR2 YFSETQ. The CDR3 consists of 13 residues. CDR3 sequence reads: CASSLAGVPPLHF. CDR3 sequence (DNA): TGCGCCAGCAGTTTGGCAGGGGTGCCACCCCTCCACTTT.

The chain couples TRBV5-1 to TRBJ1-2; 9 nucleotides agree with TRBD1. This CDR3 is built from 16 residues. CDR1 and CDR2 (germline): SGHRS, YFSETQ. The V gene end was trimmed by 4 bases and the J gene end by 2 bases; junction bases not matched to a gene: 9. The CDR3 here is CASSRTGGAPNYGYTF. The CDR3, as DNA: TGCGCCAGCAGCCGAACAGGGGGCGCCCCCAACTATGGCTACACCTTC.

The V and J genes are TRBV5-6 and TRBJ1-1; 7 positions agree with TRBD1. The CDR3 sequence is 16 residues long. CDR1 SGHDT and CDR2 YYEEEE come from the germline V gene. The junction had 11 bases not matched to a gene; V was cut back by 5 bases and J by 1 base. The CDR3 sequence is CASRPAPTGTNTEAFF. Written as DNA, the CDR3 is TGTGCCAGCAGGCCCGCCCCGACAGGGACGAACACTGAAGCTTTCTTT.

The chain is built from TRBV19 and TRBJ2-7; TRBD1 matches at 9 bases. CDR1 is LNHDA, CDR2 SQIVND, per germline (reference sequence). The V gene end was trimmed by 2 bases and the J gene end by 7 bases; junction bases not matched to a gene: 9. This CDR3 region has 15 residues. The CDR3 region is CASSIRGQGWGEQYF. CDR3 bases: TGTGCCAGTAGTATAAGGGGACAGGGCTGGGGAGAGCAGTACTTC.

The sample holds one count of this clone. This chain links TRBV4-1 with TRBJ2-5; 9 nucleotides align to TRBD2. There are 18 residues in the CDR3. The V segment lost 2 bases and the J segment 1 base; nucleotides outside the gene matches: 11. The germline CDR1 and CDR2 sequences are MGHRA and YSYEKL. The CDR3 sequence is CASSQTSGLTVIQETQYF. CDR3 coding DNA: TGCGCCAGCAGCCAAACTAGCGGGCTCACTGTAATCCAAGAGACCCAGTACTTC.

This clone was seen just once. The gene calls are TRBV9 and TRBJ2-1; 7 bases agree with TRBD2. The CDR3 length is 17 residues. J was trimmed by 4 bases and V by 3 bases; bases with no gene match: 13. Germline lookup yields CDR1 SGDLS and CDR2 YYNGEE. This chain's CDR3 is CASSGGGSGIRYNEQFF. The CDR3 nucleotides are TGTGCCAGCAGCGGCGGGGGTAGTGGCATAAGGTACAATGAGCAGTTCTTC.